The T cell receptor beta chain described here comes from a study of blood T cell repertoires in COVID-19. Trimming stripped 3 bases from V and 3 bases from J, with 10 bases between. The V gene's germline CDR1 is SGHRS and CDR2 YFSETQ. This CDR3 spans 13 amino acids. The table came from immunoSEQ multiplex PCR; TCRdb's copy has only in-frame clones and leaves some out. The table shows some 380,000 clones, with about 89% occurring only once. The TCR sequence derives from a man aged 25 to 40 who had recovered from COVID-19. J is TRBJ2-7 and V is TRBV5-1, with D perhaps TRBD1 (6 bases). The material sequenced was PBMCs or T cells enriched from blood (not recorded which). The DNA for the CDR3 is TGCGCCAGCAGCTCTGGGGGCGGCTACGAGCAGTACTTC. Translating gives CASSSGGGYEQYF.